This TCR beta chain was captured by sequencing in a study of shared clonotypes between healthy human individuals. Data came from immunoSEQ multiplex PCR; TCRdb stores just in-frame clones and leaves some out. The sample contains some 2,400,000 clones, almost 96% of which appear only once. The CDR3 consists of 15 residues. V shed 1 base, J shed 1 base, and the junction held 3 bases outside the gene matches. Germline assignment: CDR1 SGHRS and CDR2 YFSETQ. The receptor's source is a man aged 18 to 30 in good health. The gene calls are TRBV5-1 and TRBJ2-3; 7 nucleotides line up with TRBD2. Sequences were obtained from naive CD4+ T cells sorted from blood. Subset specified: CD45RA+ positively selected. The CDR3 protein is CASSLLLAGTDTQYF. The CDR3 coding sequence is TGCGCCAGCAGCTTGTTGCTAGCGGGCACAGATACGCAGTATTTT.